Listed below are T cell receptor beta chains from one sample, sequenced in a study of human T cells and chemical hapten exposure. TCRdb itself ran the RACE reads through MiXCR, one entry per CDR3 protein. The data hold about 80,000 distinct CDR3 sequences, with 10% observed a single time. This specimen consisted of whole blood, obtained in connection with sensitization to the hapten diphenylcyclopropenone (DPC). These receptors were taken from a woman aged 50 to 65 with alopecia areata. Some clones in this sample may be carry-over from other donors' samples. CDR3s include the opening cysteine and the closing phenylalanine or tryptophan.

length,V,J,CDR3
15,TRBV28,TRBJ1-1,CASSSPGTLNTEAFF
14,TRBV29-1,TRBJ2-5,CSVSGRLSGGTQYF
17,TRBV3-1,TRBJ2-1,CASNRGAGTSRYNEQFF
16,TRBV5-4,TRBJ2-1,CASSPRLAETYNEQFF
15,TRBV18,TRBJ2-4,CASSPLDGRENIQYF
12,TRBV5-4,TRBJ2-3,CASSLAGYTQYF
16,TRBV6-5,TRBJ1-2,CASSYVGTALNYGYTF
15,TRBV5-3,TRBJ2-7,CARSFAGTRRREQYF
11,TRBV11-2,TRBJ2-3,CASSPGQGKYF
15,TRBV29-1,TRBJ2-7,CSVEGETGKRYEQYF
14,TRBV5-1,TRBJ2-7,CASREGGGLYEQYF
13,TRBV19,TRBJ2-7,CASAGTGTYEQYF
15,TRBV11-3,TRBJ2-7,CASSIHSGTTYEQYF
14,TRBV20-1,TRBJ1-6,CSARDSAGQSPLHF
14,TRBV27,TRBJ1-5,CASSPGYSNQPQHF
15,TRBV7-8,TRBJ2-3,CASSLVVRGTDTQYF
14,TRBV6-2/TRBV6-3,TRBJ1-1,CASRPLAGNTEAFF
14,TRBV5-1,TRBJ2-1,CASSLEARSNEQFF
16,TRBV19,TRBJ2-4,CAFEGDEWIAKNIQYF
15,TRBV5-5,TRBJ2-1,CASSLHHISPNEQFF
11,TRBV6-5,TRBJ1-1,CASRRQGVAFF
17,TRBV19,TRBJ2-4,CASTPYPGTGAKNIQYF
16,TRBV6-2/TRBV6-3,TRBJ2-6,CASSSPRDSGANVLTF
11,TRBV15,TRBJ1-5,CATSSGITQHF
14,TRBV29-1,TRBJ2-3,CSGGVPGGTDTQYF
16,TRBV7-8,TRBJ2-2,CASSLALTGPAGELFF
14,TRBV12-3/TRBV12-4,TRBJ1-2,CASSNIRGHYGYTF
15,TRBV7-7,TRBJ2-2,CASSFGLAGTGELFF
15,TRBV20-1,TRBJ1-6,CSARAAPGLDSPLHF